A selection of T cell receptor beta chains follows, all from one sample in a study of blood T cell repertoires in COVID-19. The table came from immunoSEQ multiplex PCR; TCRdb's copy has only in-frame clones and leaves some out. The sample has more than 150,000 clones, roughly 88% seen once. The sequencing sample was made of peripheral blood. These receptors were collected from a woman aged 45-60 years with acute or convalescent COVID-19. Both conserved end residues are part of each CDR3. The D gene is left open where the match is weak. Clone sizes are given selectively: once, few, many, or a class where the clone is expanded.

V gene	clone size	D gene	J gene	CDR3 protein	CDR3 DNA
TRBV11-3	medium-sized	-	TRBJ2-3	CASSLSGDDTQYF	TGTGCCAGCAGCTTATCAGGGGACGATACGCAGTATTTT
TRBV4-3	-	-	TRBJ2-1	CASSQGRTGNNEQFF	TGCGCCAGCAGCCAAGGACGAACAGGGAACAATGAGCAGTTCTTC
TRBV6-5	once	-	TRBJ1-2	CASSRGHYGYTF	TGTGCCAGCAGCCGAGGGCACTATGGCTACACCTTC
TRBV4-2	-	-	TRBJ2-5	CASSQGPQAQETQYF	TGTGCCAGCAGCCAAGGACCACAGGCCCAAGAGACCCAGTACTTC
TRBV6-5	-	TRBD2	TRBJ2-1	CASSSNSGRAHEQFF	TGTGCCAGCAGTTCAAACAGCGGGAGGGCCCATGAGCAGTTCTTC
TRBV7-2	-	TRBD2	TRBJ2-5	CASSLVGGAVVLTQYF	TGTGCCAGCAGCTTAGTGGGAGGGGCCGTTGTTCTGACCCAGTACTTC
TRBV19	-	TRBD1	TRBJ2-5	CASRAGTASRTQYF	TGTGCCTCGAGGGCCGGGACAGCCTCCAGGACCCAGTACTTC
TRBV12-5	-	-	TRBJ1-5	CASVEGHIYGQPQHF	TGTGCTAGCGTAGAGGGACACATTTACGGGCAGCCCCAGCATTTT
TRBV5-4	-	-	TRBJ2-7	CASSPMGTGSYEQYF	TGTGCCAGCAGCCCGATGGGGACTGGCTCCTACGAGCAGTACTTC
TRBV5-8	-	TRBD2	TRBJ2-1	CASSALAGGNNEQFF	TGTGCCAGCAGCGCACTAGCGGGGGGGAACAATGAGCAGTTCTTC
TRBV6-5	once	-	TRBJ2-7	CASQAGAYEQYF	TGTGCCAGCCAGGCAGGGGCCTACGAGCAGTACTTC
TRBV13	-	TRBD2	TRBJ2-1	CASSSSLRGGSSNEQFF	TGTGCCAGCAGCTCCAGCCTGCGTGGCGGGAGTAGCAATGAGCAGTTCTTC
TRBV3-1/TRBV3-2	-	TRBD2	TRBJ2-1	CASSPGLAGVGEQFF	TGTGCCAGCAGCCCGGGACTCGCGGGGGTCGGAGAGCAGTTCTTC
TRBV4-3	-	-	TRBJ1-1	CASSQVTNLGTEAFF	TGCGCCAGCAGCCAAGTGACGAACCTCGGGACTGAAGCTTTCTTT